This T cell receptor beta chain came from a study of cytomegalovirus exposure and HLA in healthy donors. As for the study in general: A later analysis reported the same platform for the 120 or so validation repertoires and the roughly 670 first-cohort repertoires.

Clones were sequenced by immunoSEQ multiplex PCR, and TCRdb holds only the in-frame ones, with some missing. The table has about 160,000 clones, roughly 96% seen once; the top ten hold roughly 1%. Whole-study results and caveats: In vitro work confirmed that a few CMV-associated chains recognize CMV antigens. Rare TCR sequences predominated, though certain public TCRs were found in many donors. Cytomegalovirus-associated TCR beta chains were listed, numbering approximately 150.

On this clone itself: Its antigen is not identified.

The sequence was collected from a woman aged 18-29 years in good health and CMV-seronegative. The sequencing input was PBMCs.

The CDR3 coding sequence is TGTGCCAGCAGCGGGCAGGAGGCCCGGAACACTGAAGCTTTCTTT. Translating it yields CASSGQEARNTEAFF. The V and J genes are TRBV11-1 and TRBJ1-1; unclear D gene. CDR3 length: 15 amino acids. Germline V gene data show CDR1 as SGHAT and CDR2 as FQDESV (reference sequence). V was pared by 5 bases and J by 1 base, with 14 bases between.